This TCR beta chain was documented in a study of cytomegalovirus exposure and HLA in healthy donors. Germline-derived CDR1 and CDR2 are SNHLY and FYNNEI. The CDR3 runs 14 residues. The ends were cut back, 8 bases at V and 5 bases at J, with 17 bases in the middle. The PCR made use of 60 Vbeta and 13 Jbeta primers. The assay was immunoSEQ multiplex PCR, and TCRdb's table has in-frame clones only and misses some. The sample carries about 210,000 clones, approximately 81% recorded once. Sequenced sample: PBMCs. The sequence was collected from a girl between 2 and 10 years old in good health and CMV-seronegative. The V gene is TRBV2, the J gene TRBJ2-3; possible D gene TRBD1, 6 bases. The CDR3 sequence is CASGLAGVLDTQYF. As DNA, the CDR3 is TGTGCCAGCGGTCTAGCAGGGGTCCTAGATACGCAGTATTTT.